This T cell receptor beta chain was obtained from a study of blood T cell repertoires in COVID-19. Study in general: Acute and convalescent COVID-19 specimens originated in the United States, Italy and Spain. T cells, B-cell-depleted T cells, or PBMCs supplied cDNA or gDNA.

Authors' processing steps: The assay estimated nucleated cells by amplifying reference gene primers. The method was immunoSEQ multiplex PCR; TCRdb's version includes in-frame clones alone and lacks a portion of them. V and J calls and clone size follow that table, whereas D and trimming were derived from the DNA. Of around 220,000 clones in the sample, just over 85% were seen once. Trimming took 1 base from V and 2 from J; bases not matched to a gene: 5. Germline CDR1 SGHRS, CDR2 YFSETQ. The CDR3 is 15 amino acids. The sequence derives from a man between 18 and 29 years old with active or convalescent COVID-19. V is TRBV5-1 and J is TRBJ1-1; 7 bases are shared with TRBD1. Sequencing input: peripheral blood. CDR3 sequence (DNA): TGCGCCAGCAGCTTGAGGGCAGGGGGTAACACTGAAGCTTTCTTT. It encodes CASSLRAGGNTEAFF.